One and the same sample provided the 25 T cell receptor beta chains below, sequenced in a study of blood T cells in healthy people across ages. Primers used in a second PCR of about 7 to 12 cycles were a sample-barcoded 5' primer and a J-beta primer mix. TCRdb itself ran the 5' RACE reads through MiXCR, one entry per CDR3 protein. This repertoire shows more than 600,000 distinct CDR3 sequences, roughly 25% found once; its top ten account for 9% to 9.5%. The same data also went into a second study, on T cells of mothers and their children.

Sequenced: blood. These TCRs come from a boy aged 10-17 years in good health.

This chain uses TRBV4-1 with TRBJ2-5; tentatively, D is TRBD1 or TRBD2 (6 bases each). The J call may not be correct, given that the DNA end is closer to TRBJ2-7. Germline lookup yields CDR1 MGHRA and CDR2 YSYEKL. The CDR3 contains 14 residues. Here the CDR3 DNA reads TGCGCCAGCAGCAAGGAGGGGGGCCTTTACGAGCAGTACTTC. It specifies CASSKEGGLYEQYF.

This clonotype was counted only a few times. The J gene is TRBJ1-4, the V gene TRBV7-9, with 11 bases aligning to TRBD1. V shed 5 bases and J 7 bases; nucleotides not matched to a gene: 6. The CDR3 has 15 amino acids. CDR1 and CDR2 from the germline V gene are SEHNR and FQNEAQ (reference sequence). CDR3: CASSRPGQGAEKLFF. The CDR3 coding sequence is TGTGCCAGCAGCCGACCTGGACAGGGGGCTGAAAAACTGTTTTTT.

This chain connects TRBV20-1 to TRBJ2-1; D ambiguous. This CDR3 is built from 14 residues. The germline gives CDR1 DFQATT, CDR2 SNEGSKA (reference sequence). V was shortened by 3 bases and J by 0 bases, with 9 bases between the two germline ends. The chain's CDR3 is CSARRTASYNEQFF. In DNA form, the CDR3 reads TGCAGTGCTAGGCGTACAGCCTCCTACAATGAGCAGTTCTTC.

This clonotype was counted many times. V usage is TRBV29-1 and J usage is TRBJ2-5; possibly TRBD2 for D (6 bases). Trimming shortened V by 4 bases and J by 5 bases, and 11 bases separated the two germline ends. Germline loops: CDR1 SQVTM, CDR2 ANQGSEA. This CDR3 spans 12 amino acids. CDR3 region: CSVVRGGETQYF. CDR3 nucleotides: TGCAGCGTTGTAAGAGGAGGGGAGACCCAGTACTTC.

The rearrangement joins TRBV5-1 to TRBJ2-7; 8 bases match TRBD2. The CDR3 covers 14 residues. Trimming took 4 bases from V and 7 from J; bases not matched to a gene: 10. CDR1 SGHRS and CDR2 YFSETQ come from the germline V gene. The DNA for the CDR3 is TGCGCCAGCAGCCCCTCAGCGGGAGAGGGGGAGCAGTACTTC. Protein: CASSPSAGEGEQYF.

The V gene is TRBV9, the J gene TRBJ2-7; D is unclear. The CDR3 sequence is 14 residues long. V lost 4 bases to trimming and J lost 2 bases, with 13 bases between them. Germline assignment: CDR1 SGDLS and CDR2 YYNGEE. CDR3: CASSSGQVPYEQYF. The CDR3 DNA follows: TGTGCCAGCAGCTCTGGGCAGGTGCCCTACGAGCAGTACTTC.

V is TRBV7-2 and J is TRBJ2-1, with D possibly being TRBD1 (6 bases). Deletions cut 1 base from V and 3 bases from J, with 13 bases between. The CDR3 runs 16 residues. Germline V gene lookup returns CDR1 SGHTA and CDR2 FQGNSA. This CDR3 is CASSLDAARGYNEQFF. CDR3 nucleotides: TGTGCCAGCAGCTTAGACGCAGCCAGGGGCTACAATGAGCAGTTCTTC. Together with reference TRBV7-2 and TRBJ2-1, the CDR3 gives the full variable domain: GAGVSQSPSNKVTEKGKDVELRCDPISGHTALYWYRQSLGQGLEFLIYFQGNSAPDKSGLPSDRFSAERTGGSVSTLTIQRTQQEDSAVYLCASSLDAARGYNEQFFGPGTRLTVL.

This clonotype was counted a few times. V and J are TRBV29-1 and TRBJ1-4, with TRBD1 matching over 9 bases. The CDR3 is 14 residues long. Germline V CDR1 and CDR2: SQVTM, ANQGSEA. Losses at the gene ends were 6 bases for V and 8 bases for J; bases not matched to a gene: 10. CDR3 nucleotide sequence: TGCAGCGTCGACCCAGGGACAGGGAGCGAAAAACTGTTTTTT. The encoded protein is CSVDPGTGSEKLFF. Full variable domain (rest looked up from reference TRBV29-1 and TRBJ1-4): SAVISQKPSRDICQRGTSLTIQCQVDSQVTMMFWYRQQPGQSLTLIATANQGSEATYESGFVIDKFPISRPNLTFSTLTVSNMSPEDSSIYLCSVDPGTGSEKLFFGSGTQLSVL.

CDR3 sequence reads: CSARDRRGGTNEKLFF. The CDR3 DNA follows: TGCAGTGCTAGAGATCGTAGGGGCGGCACTAATGAAAAACTGTTTTTT. The gene calls are TRBV20-1 and TRBJ1-4, with D possibly TRBD1 on 5 matching bases. Germline V gene sequence: CDR1 DFQATT, CDR2 SNEGSKA (reference sequence). V shed 0 bases and J shed 2 bases, with 13 bases lying between them. The CDR3 contains 16 residues.

The CDR3 DNA is TGTGCCAGCAGTTTTGCCCCCCCAGTGACAGATAACACTGAAGCTTTCTTT. Amino acids: CASSFAPPVTDNTEAFF. The chain carries TRBV28 and TRBJ1-1; possible D gene TRBD1, 5 bases. The CDR3 sequence is 17 residues long. Between the trimmed V and J ends, which lost 3 bases and 2 bases, there was a span of 19 bases. CDR1 is MDHEN, CDR2 SYDVKM, per germline.

The genes are TRBV6-5 and TRBJ2-1, with D possibly called TRBD1 or TRBD2 (5 bases each). Gene TRBJ2-5 matches the end of the DNA better, so the J call may be wrong. The CDR3 loop spans 15 amino acids. Germline CDR1 is MNHEY and CDR2 is SVGAGI. The CDR3: CASSSLMGDWETQYF. The CDR3 DNA is TGTGCCAGCAGTTCCCTAATGGGGGATTGGGAGACCCAGTACTTC.

This clonotype has a handful of counts. V is TRBV4-2 and J is TRBJ2-1; 8 nucleotides match TRBD2. Unmatched junction bases numbered 5, after V lost 0 bases and J lost 4 bases. The germline V gene has CDR1 LGHNA and CDR2 YNFKEQ. This CDR3 is 16 amino acids long. The CDR3 spells CASSQDYGGGYNEQFF. CDR3 nucleotides: TGTGCCAGCAGCCAAGATTACGGGGGGGGTTACAATGAGCAGTTCTTC.

This clonotype was found many times. The chain recombines TRBV6-1 with TRBJ1-2, with D possibly matching TRBD1 (5 bases). The V gene's germline CDR1 is MNHNS and CDR2 SASEGT. V was shortened by 6 bases and J by 10 bases, with 15 bases between the two germline ends. The CDR3 has 12 amino acids. This chain's CDR3 is CASRRGQEDYTF. CDR3 bases: TGTGCCAGCAGGAGGGGTCAGGAGGACTACACCTTC.

This clonotype was counted a few times. The chain joins TRBV29-1 to TRBJ2-1, with D possibly matching TRBD1 (5 bases). The CDR3 totals 15 residues. From germline, CDR1 is SQVTM and CDR2 ANQGSEA. V lost 3 bases and J 0 bases, leaving 12 bases between the germline ends. Here the CDR3 reads CSVDRGVSSYNEQFF. Written as DNA, the CDR3 is TGCAGCGTTGATAGGGGCGTCAGCTCCTACAATGAGCAGTTCTTC.

This rearrangement joins TRBV28 to TRBJ2-7, with D perhaps TRBD1 (6 bases). The CDR3 totals 13 residues. Trimming removed 7 bases from V and 5 bases from J, with 15 bases in between. Germline CDR1 MDHEN, CDR2 SYDVKM. The CDR3 region has the DNA TGTGCCAGCAAGGGGGTCCACGGGGACGAGCAGTACTTC. Protein sequence: CASKGVHGDEQYF.

The rearrangement uses TRBV11-2 and TRBJ2-1; the match to TRBD2 covers 8 bases. The CDR3 loop spans 15 amino acids. CDR1 SGHAT and CDR2 FQNNGV come from the germline V gene. J was trimmed by 0 bases and V by 5 bases; bases with no gene match: 3. CDR3 sequence: CASSASGLSYNEQFF. The DNA of the CDR3 is TGTGCCAGCAGCGCTAGCGGGCTCTCCTACAATGAGCAGTTCTTC.

The rearrangement joins TRBV28 to TRBJ2-4; D is perhaps TRBD1 (6 bases). The CDR3 extends over 17 amino acids. V dropped 1 base and J dropped 2 bases, with 15 bases sitting between them. CDR1 MDHEN and CDR2 SYDVKM come from the germline V gene. The DNA for the CDR3 is TGTGCCAGCAGTTTATCCAGAATACAGGGCTCCAAAAACATTCAGTACTTC. Its translation: CASSLSRIQGSKNIQYF.

This chain links TRBV27 with TRBJ1-2, with D perhaps TRBD1 (6 bases). V dropped 4 bases and J dropped 6 bases, with 15 bases sitting between them. Germline-derived CDR1 and CDR2 are MNHEY and SMNVEV (reference sequence). There are 14 residues in the CDR3. The CDR3 protein is CASSSIGGGNGYTF. CDR3 coding DNA: TGTGCCAGCAGTTCAATTGGGGGGGGCAATGGCTACACCTTC.

The chain couples TRBV2 to TRBJ2-1; possible D gene TRBD1, 5 bases. The CDR3 totals 15 residues. Germline values: CDR1 SNHLY, CDR2 FYNNEI. Trimming stripped 2 bases from V and 6 bases from J, with 14 bases between. CDR3 sequence reads: CASSEPRVTVNEQFF. CDR3 DNA sequence: TGTGCCAGCAGTGAACCCAGGGTGACTGTCAATGAGCAGTTCTTC.

In DNA, the CDR3 is TGTGCCAGCAGCGGCGGGGCCTCCCACTACGAGCAGTACTTC. Translation gives CASSGGASHYEQYF. This chain joins TRBV11-1 and TRBJ2-7; tentatively, D is TRBD2 (6 bases). The germline V gene has CDR1 SGHAT and CDR2 FQDESV (reference sequence). V was pared by 5 bases and J by 3 bases, with 14 bases between. CDR3 length: 14 amino acids.

This clonotype turned up a few times. This chain links TRBV10-3 with TRBJ2-5; D may be TRBD1 or TRBD2 (5 bases each). The closer fit of TRBJ2-7 to the DNA end suggests the J call may be wrong. The CDR3 covers 14 residues. Germline values: CDR1 ENHRY, CDR2 SYGVKD. The CDR3 sequence is CAISPTRDPYEQYF. The DNA for the CDR3 is TGTGCCATCAGCCCTACCAGGGACCCTTACGAGCAGTACTTC.

Ten or more counts support this clonotype. The genes are TRBV29-1 and TRBJ2-5; weak D call: TRBD1 (6 bases). The CDR3 runs 14 residues. CDR1 is SQVTM, CDR2 ANQGSEA, per germline. Deletions cut 6 bases from V and 1 base from J, with 15 bases between. In DNA form, the CDR3 reads TGCAGCGTACGGGACACCCTACTCCAAGAGACCCAGTACTTC. Protein: CSVRDTLLQETQYF.

The CDR3, as DNA: TGTGCCAGCAGCCAACTAGCGGGAGTGTACACCGGGGAGCTGTTTTTT. It translates to CASSQLAGVYTGELFF. V gene TRBV2 combines with J gene TRBJ2-2; 11 bases are shared with TRBD2. Trimming cost V 6 bases and J 3 bases; bases outside gene matches: 6. The CDR3 extends over 16 amino acids. Germline V gene lookup returns CDR1 SNHLY and CDR2 FYNNEI.

This clonotype was counted a few times. The chain joins TRBV7-9 to TRBJ2-3; D is possibly TRBD1 (6 bases). The CDR3 covers 15 residues. Looked up from germline, CDR1 is SEHNR and CDR2 is FQNEAQ (reference sequence). The germline V and J ends were trimmed by 4 bases and 3 bases, with 14 bases remaining between them. Here the CDR3 DNA reads TGTGCCAGCAGCTCACAGGGCGTCTTAACAGATACGCAGTATTTT. It yields the protein CASSSQGVLTDTQYF.

The V call is TRBV7-2, the J call TRBJ2-1, with 9 bases matching TRBD2. The germline V gene has CDR1 SGHTA and CDR2 FQGNSA. V shed 3 bases and J 8 bases; nucleotides not matched to a gene: 14. The CDR3 covers 17 residues. The CDR3 sequence: CASSLAGRREGGYEQFF. DNA of the CDR3: TGTGCCAGCAGCTTGGCGGGCAGGCGGGAGGGAGGCTATGAGCAGTTCTTC. The full variable domain, with the rest looked up from reference TRBV7-2 and TRBJ2-1, is GAGVSQSPSNKVTEKGKDVELRCDPISGHTALYWYRQSLGQGLEFLIYFQGNSAPDKSGLPSDRFSAERTGGSVSTLTIQRTQQEDSAVYLCASSLAGRREGGYEQFFGPGTRLTVL.